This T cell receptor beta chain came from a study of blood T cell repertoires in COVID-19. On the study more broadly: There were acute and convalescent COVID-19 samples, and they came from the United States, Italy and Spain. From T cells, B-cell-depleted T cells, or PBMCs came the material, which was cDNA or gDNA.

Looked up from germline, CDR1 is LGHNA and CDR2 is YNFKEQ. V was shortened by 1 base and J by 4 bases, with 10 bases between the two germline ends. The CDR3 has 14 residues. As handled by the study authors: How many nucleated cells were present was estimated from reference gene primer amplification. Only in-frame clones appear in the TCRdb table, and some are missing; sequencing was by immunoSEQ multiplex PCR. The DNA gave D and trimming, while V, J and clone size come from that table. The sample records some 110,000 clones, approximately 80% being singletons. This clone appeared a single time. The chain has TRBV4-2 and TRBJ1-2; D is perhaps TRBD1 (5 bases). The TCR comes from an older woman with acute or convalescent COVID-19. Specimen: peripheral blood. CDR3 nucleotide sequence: TGTGCCAGCAGCCAAGCTGACAGCCCCTATGGCTACACCTTC. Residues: CASSQADSPYGYTF.